This TCR beta chain was retrieved from a study of Ad26.COV2.S vaccination and SARS-CoV-2 variants. For the study at large: Each vaccinee took Ad26.COV2.S intramuscularly, once or twice 56 days apart.

On this clone: The antigen is unknown.

Sequencing used immunoSEQ multiplex PCR; TCRdb keeps in-frame clones, though not all of them. The repertoire holds some 480,000 clones, with roughly 87% as singletons. V shed 3 bases and J shed 4 bases, with 10 bases lying between them. This CDR3 has 14 amino acids. Germline values: CDR1 SGHVS, CDR2 FQNEAQ. The treatment here: over 15 received Ad26.COV2.S at low or high dose, single or two shots; several received placebo; per-sample allocation not given. At day 63 after the first vaccine or placebo injection, samples were drawn. Findings and caveats of the study: Quantification of TCR breadth and depth may have yielded underestimates of total T cell responses. Considerable breadth of spike-specific CD8+ and CD4+ T cell responses has reportedly been documented following vaccination. Spike-specific TCR breadth ran higher among vaccine recipients than placebo recipients.

This TCR was recovered from a person aged 18 to 65 who received the Ad26.COV2.S COVID-19 vaccine or a placebo. Sample: peripheral blood, taken in a trial of Ad26.COV2.S vaccine versus placebo. The chain employs TRBV7-8 and TRBJ1-3; D might be TRBD1 (6 bases). CDR3 protein: CASSLRGLGNTIYF. The CDR3 DNA reads as TGTGCCAGCAGCTTGCGGGGGCTCGGAAACACCATATATTTT. Variable domain in full (rest from reference TRBV7-8 and TRBJ1-3): GAGVSQSPRYKVAKRGQDVALRCDPISGHVSLFWYQQALGQGPEFLTYFQNEAQLDKSGLPSDRFFAERPEGSVSTLKIQRTQQEDSAVYLCASSLRGLGNTIYFGEGSWLTVV.